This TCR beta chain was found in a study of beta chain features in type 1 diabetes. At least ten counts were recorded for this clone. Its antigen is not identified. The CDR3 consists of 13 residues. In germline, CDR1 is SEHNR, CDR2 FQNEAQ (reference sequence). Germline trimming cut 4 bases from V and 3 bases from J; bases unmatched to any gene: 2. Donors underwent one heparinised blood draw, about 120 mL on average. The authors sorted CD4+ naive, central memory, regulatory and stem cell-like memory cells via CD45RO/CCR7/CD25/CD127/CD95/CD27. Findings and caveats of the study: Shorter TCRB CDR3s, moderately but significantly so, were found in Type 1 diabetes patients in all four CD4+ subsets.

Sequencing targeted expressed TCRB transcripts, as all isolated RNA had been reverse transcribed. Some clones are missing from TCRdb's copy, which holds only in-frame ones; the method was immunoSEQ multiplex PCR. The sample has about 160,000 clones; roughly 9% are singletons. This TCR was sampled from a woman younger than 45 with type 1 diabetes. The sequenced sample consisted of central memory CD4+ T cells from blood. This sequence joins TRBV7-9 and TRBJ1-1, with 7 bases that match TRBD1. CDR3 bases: TGTGCCAGCAGCTGGACAGGAGACACTGAAGCTTTCTTT. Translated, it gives CASSWTGDTEAFF. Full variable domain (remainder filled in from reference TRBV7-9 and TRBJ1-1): DTGVSQNPRHKITKRGQNVTFRCDPISEHNRLYWYRQTLGQGPEFLTYFQNEAQLEKSRLLSDRFSAERPKGSFSTLEIQRTEQGDSAMYLCASSWTGDTEAFFGQGTRLTVV.